The rows below give T cell receptor beta chains drawn from one sample of a study of control samples from healthy donors and cancer patients. Assay used: immunoSEQ multiplex PCR; TCRdb lists only in-frame clones, some missing. In the table there are some 120,000 clones, roughly 91% of which are singletons. Sequencing was performed on PBMCs. The receptors originated from a man aged 50 or older with head and neck cancer. CDR3s include the opening cysteine and the closing phenylalanine or tryptophan. Expanded clones are given a class, and other clones once, few, many or no size at all.

J: TRBJ1-5; length: 14; size: -; V: TRBV5-8; CDR3: CASSRGQLNQPQHF
J: TRBJ1-6; length: 14; size: many; V: TRBV28; CDR3: CASSSGPINSPLHF
J: TRBJ1-2; length: 15; size: -; V: TRBV6-6; CDR3: CASSPARDRGHGYTF
J: TRBJ2-1; length: 14; size: -; V: TRBV6-5; CDR3: CASSFATSYNEQFF
J: TRBJ2-7; length: 14; size: -; V: TRBV5-1; CDR3: CASSTRQGAYEQYF
J: TRBJ2-3; length: 19; size: -; V: TRBV7-8; CDR3: CASSSLRELAGTGRDTQYF
J: TRBJ2-3; length: 16; size: once; V: TRBV5-1; CDR3: CASSLNAGPSGDTQYF
J: TRBJ1-4; length: 13; size: -; V: TRBV13; CDR3: CASSLGGPEKLFF
J: TRBJ2-3; length: 14; size: -; V: TRBV7-3; CDR3: CASSLSTGTDTQYF
J: TRBJ1-5; length: 14; size: -; V: TRBV7-9; CDR3: CASSLIGGEQPQHF
J: TRBJ2-5; length: 15; size: -; V: TRBV7-9; CDR3: CASSLGLKGGETQYF
J: TRBJ2-1; length: 15; size: -; V: TRBV2; CDR3: CADRVQRGAMGEQFF
J: TRBJ2-1; length: 16; size: -; V: TRBV6-2/TRBV6-3; CDR3: CASSHGKLRPYNEQFF
J: TRBJ2-3; length: 12; size: -; V: TRBV29-1; CDR3: CSVVRGADTQYF
J: TRBJ1-3; length: 16; size: -; V: TRBV7-2; CDR3: CASSLTSGTGGNTIYF
J: TRBJ2-7; length: 14; size: -; V: TRBV30; CDR3: CAWGLAGESYEQYF
J: TRBJ2-2; length: 14; size: -; V: TRBV7-9; CDR3: CASSLVGNTGELFF
J: TRBJ2-7; length: 14; size: once; V: TRBV19; CDR3: CASSRDRDRGEQYF
J: TRBJ2-2; length: 13; size: -; V: TRBV12-3/TRBV12-4; CDR3: CASSRPSELKLFF
J: TRBJ2-7; length: 14; size: -; V: TRBV18; CDR3: CASSPDTYSYEQYF
J: TRBJ2-1; length: 14; size: -; V: TRBV5-1; CDR3: CASRGAASYNEQFF
J: TRBJ1-2; length: 14; size: -; V: TRBV7-2; CDR3: CASSLWTGDYGYTF
J: TRBJ2-1; length: 15; size: -; V: TRBV5-4; CDR3: CASSFRDRGNNEQFF
J: TRBJ2-1; length: 16; size: -; V: TRBV7-3; CDR3: CASSLIGAGGYNEQFF
J: TRBJ2-7; length: 14; size: -; V: TRBV7-2; CDR3: CASSLAGTGVEQYF
J: TRBJ1-5; length: 13; size: once; V: TRBV12-3/TRBV12-4; CDR3: CASSSTGNQPQHF
J: TRBJ2-5; length: 15; size: -; V: TRBV18; CDR3: CASSPPAGGQETQYF
J: TRBJ1-1; length: 17; size: -; V: TRBV5-1; CDR3: CASSLLAVHQMNTEAFF
J: TRBJ2-1; length: 14; size: -; V: TRBV3-1/TRBV3-2; CDR3: CASSQRGQPGEQFF
J: TRBJ1-1; length: 14; size: once; V: TRBV21-1; CDR3: CASSKGSRLGKAFF
J: TRBJ2-4; length: 18; size: -; V: TRBV3-1/TRBV3-2; CDR3: CASSQRQTQGAAKNIQYF
J: TRBJ1-1; length: 17; size: once; V: TRBV4-3; CDR3: CASSQGPRDLLNTEAFF
J: TRBJ2-5; length: 14; size: once; V: TRBV10-2; CDR3: CASSGGASPETQYF
J: TRBJ2-3; length: 14; size: few; V: TRBV11-2; CDR3: CASSLSVIADTQYF
J: TRBJ1-5; length: 16; size: -; V: TRBV7-3; CDR3: CASSPLGAVGNQPQHF
J: TRBJ2-3; length: 17; size: -; V: TRBV6-4; CDR3: CASSFGTSGGNRNTQYF
J: TRBJ1-1; length: 12; size: -; V: TRBV6-2/TRBV6-3; CDR3: CASRYRAGATFF
J: TRBJ2-5; length: 14; size: -; V: TRBV11-2; CDR3: CASSSKNYQETQYF
J: TRBJ1-1; length: 13; size: once; V: TRBV18; CDR3: CASSPGTQEKAFF
J: TRBJ1-3; length: 13; size: -; V: TRBV30; CDR3: CAWMTGERNTIYF
J: TRBJ2-2; length: 14; size: -; V: TRBV7-3; CDR3: CASSRQGVTGELFF
J: TRBJ2-2; length: 14; size: -; V: TRBV3-1/TRBV3-2; CDR3: CASSQEAYTGELFF
J: TRBJ1-3; length: 16; size: once; V: TRBV18; CDR3: CASSLDQGASGNTIYF
J: TRBJ2-1; length: 15; size: -; V: TRBV9; CDR3: CASSVILAGVNEQFF
J: TRBJ2-7; length: 15; size: -; V: TRBV28; CDR3: CASTETGTGSHEQYF
J: TRBJ2-7; length: 15; size: -; V: TRBV5-1; CDR3: CASSLLSGNFYEQYF
J: TRBJ2-1; length: 14; size: -; V: TRBV5-1; CDR3: CASSGTGGYNEQFF
J: TRBJ1-1; length: 14; size: -; V: TRBV19; CDR3: CASSIPGQRSEAFF
J: TRBJ2-5; length: 13; size: -; V: TRBV10-1; CDR3: CARDSGAQETQYF
J: TRBJ2-7; length: 15; size: -; V: TRBV7-2; CDR3: CASSPFGTNTYEQYF
J: TRBJ1-6; length: 16; size: -; V: TRBV28; CDR3: CASSGNGWGRGSPLHF
J: TRBJ2-3; length: 14; size: -; V: TRBV5-5; CDR3: CASSLELARMTQYF
J: TRBJ2-7; length: 15; size: few; V: TRBV19; CDR3: CASSKNPWGSYEQYF
J: TRBJ1-5; length: 15; size: -; V: TRBV7-2; CDR3: CASSFGQGVNQPQHF
J: TRBJ2-1; length: 15; size: -; V: TRBV4-1; CDR3: CASSQAGDRGNEQFF
J: TRBJ1-2; length: 15; size: -; V: TRBV27; CDR3: CASKAVVSLANGYTF
J: TRBJ2-3; length: 15; size: -; V: TRBV7-6; CDR3: CASSLVGLAADTQYF
J: TRBJ1-4; length: 15; size: -; V: TRBV15; CDR3: CATSRVGGAGEKLFF
J: TRBJ1-1; length: 14; size: -; V: TRBV7-9; CDR3: CASSLGTSNTEAFF
J: TRBJ1-1; length: 13; size: -; V: TRBV2; CDR3: CASSVEMNTEAFF